Sequencing of this T cell receptor beta chain was carried out in a study of blood T cells in healthy people across ages. This clonotype was seen ten or more times. This CDR3 is 17 amino acids long. CDR1 KGHSH and CDR2 LQKENI come from the germline V gene. V lost 3 bases to trimming and J lost 1 base, with 16 bases between them. The use of a sample-barcoded 5' primer and a J-beta primer mix characterized a second PCR of about 6 to 12 cycles. TCRdb used MiXCR to reprocess the 5' RACE reads, holding one entry per CDR3 protein. The sample has roughly 900,000 distinct CDR3 sequences, 29% seen once. Each of the donors had 9 to 10 milliliters of peripheral blood drawn into EDTA-treated Vacutainer tubes. No fewer than 7 million PBMCs went into each sample.

Sequencing was performed on blood. The origin of this receptor is a woman of 80 years or more in good health. V and J are TRBV18 and TRBJ2-1, with D tentatively TRBD1 (6 bases). CDR3 nucleotides: TGTGCCAGCTCACCCGACAGGAAACTCGGGTCCTACAATGAGCAGTTCTTC. It is translated as CASSPDRKLGSYNEQFF.